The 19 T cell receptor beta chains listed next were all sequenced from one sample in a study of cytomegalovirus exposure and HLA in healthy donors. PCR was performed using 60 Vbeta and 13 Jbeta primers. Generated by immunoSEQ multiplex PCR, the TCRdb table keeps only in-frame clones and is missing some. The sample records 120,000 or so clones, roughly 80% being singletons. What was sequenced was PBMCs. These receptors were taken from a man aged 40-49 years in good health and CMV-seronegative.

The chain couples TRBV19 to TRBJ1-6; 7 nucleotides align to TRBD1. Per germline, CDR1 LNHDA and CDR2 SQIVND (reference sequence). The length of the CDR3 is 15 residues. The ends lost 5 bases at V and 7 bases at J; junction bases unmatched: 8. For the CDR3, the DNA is TGTGCCAGTAGTGCTCGACAGGGAGTCAATTCACCCCTCCACTTT. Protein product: CASSARQGVNSPLHF.

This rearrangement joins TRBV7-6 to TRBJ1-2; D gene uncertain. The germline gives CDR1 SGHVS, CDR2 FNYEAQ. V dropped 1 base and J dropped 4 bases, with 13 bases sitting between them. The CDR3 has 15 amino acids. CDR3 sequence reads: CASSLGAGKSYGYTF. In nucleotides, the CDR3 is TGTGCCAGCAGCTTAGGCGCGGGGAAAAGCTATGGCTACACCTTC. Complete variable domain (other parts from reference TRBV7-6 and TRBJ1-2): GAGVSQSPRYKVTKRGQDVALRCDPISGHVSLYWYRQALGQGPEFLTYFNYEAQQDKSGLPNDRFSAERPEGSISTLTIQRTEQRDSAMYRCASSLGAGKSYGYTFGSGTRLTVV.

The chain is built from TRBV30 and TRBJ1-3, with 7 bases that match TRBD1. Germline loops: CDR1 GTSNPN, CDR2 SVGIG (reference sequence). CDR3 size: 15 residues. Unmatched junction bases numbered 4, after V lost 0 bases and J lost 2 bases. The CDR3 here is CAWSVRRGAGNTIYF. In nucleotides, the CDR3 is TGTGCCTGGAGTGTACGCAGGGGGGCTGGAAACACCATATATTTT.

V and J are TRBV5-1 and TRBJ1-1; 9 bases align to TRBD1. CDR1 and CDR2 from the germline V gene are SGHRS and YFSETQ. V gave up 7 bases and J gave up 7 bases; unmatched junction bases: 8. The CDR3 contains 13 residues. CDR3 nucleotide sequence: TGCGCCAGCTGTGAGGGACAGGGTCGTGAAGCTTTCTTT. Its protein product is CASCEGQGREAFF.

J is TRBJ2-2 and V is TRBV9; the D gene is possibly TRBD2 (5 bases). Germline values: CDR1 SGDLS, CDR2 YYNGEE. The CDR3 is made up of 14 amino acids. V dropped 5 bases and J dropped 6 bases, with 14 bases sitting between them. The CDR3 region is CASSRGGGAGELFF. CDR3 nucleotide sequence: TGTGCCAGCAGTCGGGGTGGTGGTGCCGGGGAGCTGTTTTTT.

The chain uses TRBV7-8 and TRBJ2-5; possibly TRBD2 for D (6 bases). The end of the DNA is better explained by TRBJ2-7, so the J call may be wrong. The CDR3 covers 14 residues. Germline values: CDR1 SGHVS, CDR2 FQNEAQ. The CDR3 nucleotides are TGTGCCAGCAGCCTGCGGGACCTATTATACGAGCAGTACTTC. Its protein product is CASSLRDLLYEQYF.

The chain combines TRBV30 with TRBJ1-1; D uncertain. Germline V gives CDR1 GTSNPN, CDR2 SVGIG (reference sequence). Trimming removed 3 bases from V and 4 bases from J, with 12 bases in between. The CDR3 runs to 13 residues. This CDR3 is CAWRRTEGTEAFF. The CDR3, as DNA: TGTGCCTGGAGGAGAACGGAGGGCACTGAAGCTTTCTTT.

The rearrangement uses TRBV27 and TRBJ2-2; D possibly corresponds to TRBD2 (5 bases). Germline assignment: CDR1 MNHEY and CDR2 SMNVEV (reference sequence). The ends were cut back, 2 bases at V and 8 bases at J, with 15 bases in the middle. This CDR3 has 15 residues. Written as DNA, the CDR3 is TGTGCCAGCAGTTTACTAGCCCTCACCGGAGGGGAGCTGTTTTTT. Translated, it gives CASSLLALTGGELFF.

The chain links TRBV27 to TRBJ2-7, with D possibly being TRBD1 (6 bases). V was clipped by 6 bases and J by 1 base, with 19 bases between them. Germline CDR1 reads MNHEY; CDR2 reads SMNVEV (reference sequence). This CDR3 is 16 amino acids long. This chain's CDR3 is CASRSLTGLQSYEQYF. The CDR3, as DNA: TGTGCCAGCAGGTCCTTAACAGGGCTCCAGTCCTACGAGCAGTACTTC.

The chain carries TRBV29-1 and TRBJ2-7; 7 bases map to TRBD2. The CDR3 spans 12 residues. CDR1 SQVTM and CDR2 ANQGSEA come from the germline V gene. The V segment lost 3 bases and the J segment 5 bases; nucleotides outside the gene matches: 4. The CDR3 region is CSVEAGENEQYF. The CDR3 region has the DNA TGCAGCGTTGAGGCGGGGGAAAACGAGCAGTACTTC.

The CDR3 sequence is CATSRDFGGQGEKLFF. The CDR3 DNA is TGTGCCACCAGCAGAGATTTCGGGGGGCAGGGCGAAAAACTGTTTTTT. The chain has TRBV15 and TRBJ1-4, with D perhaps TRBD1 (6 bases). Germline CDR1 is LNHNV and CDR2 is YYDKDF (reference sequence). Trimming removed 0 bases at V and 8 bases at J, with 16 bases between. This CDR3 is built from 16 residues.

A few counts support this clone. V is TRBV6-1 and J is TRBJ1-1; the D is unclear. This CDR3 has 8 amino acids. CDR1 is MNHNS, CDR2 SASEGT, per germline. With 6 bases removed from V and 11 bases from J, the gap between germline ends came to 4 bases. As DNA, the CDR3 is TGTGCCAGCAGCTCGGCTTTCTTT. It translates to CASSSAFF.

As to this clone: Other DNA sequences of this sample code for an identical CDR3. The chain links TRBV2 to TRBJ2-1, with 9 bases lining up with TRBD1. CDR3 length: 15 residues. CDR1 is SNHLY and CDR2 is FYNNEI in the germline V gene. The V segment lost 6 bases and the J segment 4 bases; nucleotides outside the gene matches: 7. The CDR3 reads CASRERQGGYNEQFF. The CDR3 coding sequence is TGTGCCAGCAGAGAGAGACAGGGGGGTTACAATGAGCAGTTCTTC.

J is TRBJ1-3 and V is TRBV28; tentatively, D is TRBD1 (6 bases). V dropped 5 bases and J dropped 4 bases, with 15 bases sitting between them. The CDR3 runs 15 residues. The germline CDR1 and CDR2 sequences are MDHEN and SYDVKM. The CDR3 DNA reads TGTGCCAGCAGTGAGGACAGACTGGGGGGAAACACCATATATTTT. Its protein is CASSEDRLGGNTIYF.

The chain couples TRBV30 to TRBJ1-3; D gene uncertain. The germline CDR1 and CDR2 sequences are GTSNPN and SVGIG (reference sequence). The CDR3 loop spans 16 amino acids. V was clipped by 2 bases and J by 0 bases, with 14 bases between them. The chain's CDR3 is CAWSPRRRVSGNTIYF. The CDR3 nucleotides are TGTGCCTGGAGTCCGCGCCGACGGGTCTCTGGAAACACCATATATTTT.

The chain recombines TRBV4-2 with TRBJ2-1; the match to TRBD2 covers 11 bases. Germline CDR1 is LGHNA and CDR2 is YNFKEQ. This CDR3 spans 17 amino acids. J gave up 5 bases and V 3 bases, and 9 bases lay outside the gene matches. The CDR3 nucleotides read TGTGCCAGCAGCCATGCCCTAGCGGGGGGCGGCGACAATGAGCAGTTCTTC. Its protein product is CASSHALAGGGDNEQFF.

The CDR3 protein is CASSFRGEALDEQFF. CDR3 nucleotides: TGCGCCAGCAGCTTCCGGGGGGAGGCCTTGGATGAGCAGTTCTTC. J is TRBJ2-1 and V is TRBV5-1; 7 nucleotides agree with TRBD2. Germline CDR1 and CDR2: SGHRS and YFSETQ. The CDR3 loop spans 15 amino acids. V shed 2 bases and J 8 bases; nucleotides not matched to a gene: 10.

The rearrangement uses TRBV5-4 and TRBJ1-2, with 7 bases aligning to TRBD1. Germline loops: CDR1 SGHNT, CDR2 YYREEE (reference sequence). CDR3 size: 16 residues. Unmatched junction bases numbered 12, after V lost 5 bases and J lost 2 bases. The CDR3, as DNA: TGTGCCAGCAGAGAAATAGGGACAGACCCCAACTATGGCTACACCTTC. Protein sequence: CASREIGTDPNYGYTF.

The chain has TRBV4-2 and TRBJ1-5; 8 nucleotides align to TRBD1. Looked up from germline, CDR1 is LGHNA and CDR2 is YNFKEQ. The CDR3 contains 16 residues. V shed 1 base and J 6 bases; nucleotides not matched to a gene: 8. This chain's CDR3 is CASSQATGEKGQPQHF. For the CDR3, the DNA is TGTGCCAGCAGCCAAGCGACAGGGGAAAAGGGTCAGCCCCAGCATTTT.